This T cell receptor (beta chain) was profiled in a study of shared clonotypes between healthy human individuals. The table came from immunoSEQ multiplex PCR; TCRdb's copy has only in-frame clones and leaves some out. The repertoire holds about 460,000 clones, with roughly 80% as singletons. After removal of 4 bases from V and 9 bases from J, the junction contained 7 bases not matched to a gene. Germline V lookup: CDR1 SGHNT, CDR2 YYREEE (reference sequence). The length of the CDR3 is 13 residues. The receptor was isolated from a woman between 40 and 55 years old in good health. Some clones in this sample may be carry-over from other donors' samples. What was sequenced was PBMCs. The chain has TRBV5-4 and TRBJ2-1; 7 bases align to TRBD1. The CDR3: CASSLQQGSEQFF. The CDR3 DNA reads TGTGCCAGCAGCCTCCAACAGGGGTCTGAGCAGTTCTTC.